These T cell receptor beta chains were read from a single sample in a study of T cell repertoires in MIS-A myocarditis. The assay was immunoSEQ multiplex PCR, and TCRdb's table has in-frame clones only and misses some. The data contain roughly 14,000 clones, around 74% of them singletons. The sample comprised left ventricle heart tissue obtained at autopsy. Every receptor here comes from a man younger than 30 with fulminant myocarditis from multisystem inflammatory syndrome in adults (MIS-A) after COVID-19. Both conserved end residues are part of each CDR3.

J gene,V gene,CDR3 protein
TRBJ1-2,TRBV5-6,CASGKEGNGYTF
TRBJ1-2,TRBV4-3,CASSQDEDRGGYTF
TRBJ1-6,TRBV6-5,CASSNLPGGDSPLHF
TRBJ2-3,TRBV21-1,CASSKRGQRTDTQYF
TRBJ2-7,TRBV11-2,CASSFGTGDYEQYF
TRBJ1-1,TRBV10-3,CAVQDPNTEAFF
TRBJ2-1,TRBV11-1,CASSLGTSGLFNEQFF
TRBJ1-4,TRBV5-1,CASSSAGGEKLFF
TRBJ2-7,TRBV5-5,CASSPRQGIDEQYF
TRBJ2-1,TRBV4-1,CASSPRTSGSRSYNEQFF
TRBJ2-2,TRBV5-8,CASSWENTGELFF
TRBJ1-2,TRBV28,CASSLYSRGLMNYGYTF
TRBJ1-2,TRBV28,CAAGDRGYGYTF
TRBJ2-1,TRBV30,CAWGGGGYNEQFF
TRBJ2-1,TRBV11-3,CASSLGHSSNEQFF
TRBJ2-1,TRBV5-6,CASSLGAGQNEQFF
TRBJ2-3,TRBV19,CASSWGGGTDTQYF
TRBJ1-2,TRBV19,CASSIAGQGSYGYTF
TRBJ2-1,TRBV5-6,CASSFTGGTYNEQFF
TRBJ1-3,TRBV30,CAWTPGYSGNTIYF
TRBJ2-6,TRBV2,CASKVDSGANVLTF
TRBJ2-4,TRBV6-1,CASSEAVWGGGAKNIQYF
TRBJ1-1,TRBV7-3,CASSFDPNTEAFF
TRBJ1-3,TRBV11-2,CASSDGSNSGNTIYF
TRBJ2-2,TRBV10-3,CASASLATGELFF
TRBJ1-2,TRBV28,CASSFRGARGYTF
TRBJ2-3,TRBV28,CASSFGGSGTSDTQYF
TRBJ2-3,TRBV5-1,CASSLFLALEVADTQYF
TRBJ1-1,TRBV5-4,CASSLEQREAFF
TRBJ2-5,TRBV10-3,CAIKRTEEETQYF
TRBJ2-1,TRBV27,CASTWTSGSYNEQFF
TRBJ2-7,TRBV3-1/TRBV3-2,CATPPGDEVYEQYF
TRBJ2-5,TRBV4-2,CASSQWGRYQETQYF
TRBJ2-1,TRBV19,CASSTPSLVTSGTHNEQFF